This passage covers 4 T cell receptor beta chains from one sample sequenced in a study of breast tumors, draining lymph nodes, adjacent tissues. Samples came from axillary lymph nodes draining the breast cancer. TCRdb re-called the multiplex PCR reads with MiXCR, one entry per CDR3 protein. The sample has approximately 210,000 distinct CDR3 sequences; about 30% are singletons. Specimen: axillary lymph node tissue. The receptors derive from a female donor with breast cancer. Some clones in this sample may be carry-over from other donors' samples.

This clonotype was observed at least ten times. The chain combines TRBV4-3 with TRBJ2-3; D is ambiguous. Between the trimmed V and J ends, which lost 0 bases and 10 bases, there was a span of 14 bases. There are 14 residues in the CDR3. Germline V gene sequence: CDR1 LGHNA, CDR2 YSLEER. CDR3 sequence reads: CASSQDRLSSPQYF. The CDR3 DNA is TGCGCCAGCAGCCAAGATCGCCTTTCCTCCCCGCAGTATTTT.

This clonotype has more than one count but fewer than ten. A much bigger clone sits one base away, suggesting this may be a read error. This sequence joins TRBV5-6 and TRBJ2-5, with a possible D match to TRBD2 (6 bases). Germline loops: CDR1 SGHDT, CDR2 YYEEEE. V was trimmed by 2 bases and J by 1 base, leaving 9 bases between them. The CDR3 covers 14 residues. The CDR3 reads CASSFSSAQETQYF. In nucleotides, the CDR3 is TGTGCCAGCAGCTTCTCTAGCGCCCAAGAGACCCAGTACTTC.

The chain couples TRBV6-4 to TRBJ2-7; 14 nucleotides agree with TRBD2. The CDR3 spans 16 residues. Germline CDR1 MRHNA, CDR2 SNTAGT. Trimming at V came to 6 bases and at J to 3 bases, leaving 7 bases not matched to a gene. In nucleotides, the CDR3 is TGTGCCAGCAGCCACGCGGGACTAGCGGGAGACTACGAGCAGTACTTC. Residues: CASSHAGLAGDYEQYF.

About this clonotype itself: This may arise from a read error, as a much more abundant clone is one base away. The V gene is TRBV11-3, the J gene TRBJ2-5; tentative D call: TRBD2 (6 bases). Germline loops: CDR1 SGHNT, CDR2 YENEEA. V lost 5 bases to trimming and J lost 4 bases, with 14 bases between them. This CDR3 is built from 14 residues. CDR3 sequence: CASSRRTIPETQYF. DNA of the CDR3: TGTGCCAGCAGCCGACGGACTATCCCAGAGACCCAGTACTTC.